Presented here are 12 T cell receptor beta chains from one specimen sequenced in a study of T-cell memory formation after mild COVID-19. Each CDR3 protein gets one entry after TCRdb re-called the 5' RACE reads with MiXCR. The table lists more than 350,000 distinct CDR3 sequences, about 21% of them singletons. Sequencing was carried out using PBMCs or a T cell subset sorted from them (not recorded which). These receptors were collected from an adult woman who had mild COVID-19 (a few samples of this study predate the infection). Cell type and time point are not known.

The gene calls are TRBV20-1 and TRBJ2-1, with 8 bases aligning to TRBD2. Looked up from germline, CDR1 is DFQATT and CDR2 is SNEGSKA (reference sequence). The V gene end was trimmed by 8 bases and the J gene end by 5 bases; junction bases not matched to a gene: 11. The CDR3 runs 14 residues. DNA of the CDR3: TGCAGTCCCAAACGGGGGGGATTTGACAATGAGCAGTTCTTC. The encoded protein is CSPKRGGFDNEQFF.

The genes are TRBV12-3 or TRBV12-4 and TRBJ2-2, with D unclear. The CDR3 has 12 residues. The germline V and J ends were trimmed by 7 bases and 1 base, with 4 bases remaining between them. The CDR3 here is CASKENTGELFF. CDR3 nucleotide sequence: TGTGCCAGCAAAGAGAACACCGGGGAGCTGTTTTTT.

The chain couples TRBV5-6 to TRBJ1-2; a weak D match, TRBD1 (5 bases). Deletions cut 2 bases from V and 1 base from J, with 12 bases between. CDR3 length: 15 residues. Germline V gene lookup returns CDR1 SGHDT and CDR2 YYEEEE. CDR3 DNA sequence: TGTGCCAGCAGCTTAGTTAAGGGGCTTAACTATGGCTACACCTTC. It encodes CASSLVKGLNYGYTF. The whole variable domain, remainder taken from reference TRBV5-6 and TRBJ1-2, is DAGVTQSPTHLIKTRGQQVTLRCSPKSGHDTVSWYQQALGQGPQFIFQYYEEEERQRGNFPDRFSGHQFPNYSSELNVNALLLGDSALYLCASSLVKGLNYGYTFGSGTRLTVV.

V gene TRBV3-1 combines with J gene TRBJ2-7; 9 bases agree with TRBD2. The CDR3 is 13 amino acids. The V gene end was trimmed by 8 bases and the J gene end by 4 bases; junction bases not matched to a gene: 6. From germline, CDR1 is LGHDT and CDR2 YNNKEL (reference sequence). The DNA for the CDR3 is TGTGCCAGCTCGACTAGCGGCCTATACGAGCAGTACTTC. Protein: CASSTSGLYEQYF.

DNA of the CDR3: TGCGCCAGCAGCCAGGACCGCAGGGTCAAAAACATTCAGTACTTC. As protein: CASSQDRRVKNIQYF. The J gene is TRBJ2-4, the V gene TRBV5-1, with D possibly being TRBD1 (5 bases). CDR3 length: 15 residues. Germline V CDR1 and CDR2: SGHRS, YFSETQ. V was shortened by 4 bases and J by 3 bases, with 14 bases between the two germline ends.

In DNA, the CDR3 is TGCAGCGTTGAACCCAGCGGGAGAGGTGAGCAGTTCTTC. Translated, it gives CSVEPSGRGEQFF. The rearrangement links TRBV29-1 to TRBJ2-1; 8 bases agree with TRBD2. Germline V gene lookup returns CDR1 SQVTM and CDR2 ANQGSEA. The CDR3 is made up of 13 amino acids. J lost 9 bases, V lost 2 bases, and 6 bases had no gene match.

The CDR3 bases are TGTGCCAGCAGTAAAAGGGACAGGGGAAATCAGCCCCAGCATTTT. The encoded protein is CASSKRDRGNQPQHF. This sequence joins TRBV12-3 or TRBV12-4 and TRBJ1-5; 10 bases match TRBD1. The CDR3 sequence is 15 residues long. Trimming took 5 bases from V and 4 from J; bases not matched to a gene: 5.

This clonotype has only a few counts. The J gene is TRBJ1-1, the V gene TRBV7-9; D call uncertain. Deletions cut 6 bases from V and 0 bases from J, with 5 bases between. Germline V gene lookup returns CDR1 SEHNR and CDR2 FQNEAQ (reference sequence). This CDR3 is built from 12 residues. Here the CDR3 reads CASRSMNTEAFF. DNA of the CDR3: TGTGCCAGCAGGTCGATGAACACTGAAGCTTTCTTT. Variable domain in full (rest from reference TRBV7-9 and TRBJ1-1): DTGVSQNPRHKITKRGQNVTFRCDPISEHNRLYWYRQTLGQGPEFLTYFQNEAQLEKSRLLSDRFSAERPKGSFSTLEIQRTEQGDSAMYLCASRSMNTEAFFGQGTRLTVV.

V usage is TRBV12-3 or TRBV12-4 and J usage is TRBJ1-5, with D uncertain. V dropped 8 bases and J dropped 4 bases, with 9 bases sitting between them. The CDR3 runs 12 residues. In nucleotides, the CDR3 is TGTGCCAGCCGCGGAGGGAATCAGCCCCAGCATTTT. It codes for CASRGGNQPQHF.

The chain joins TRBV20-1 to TRBJ2-7; TRBD2 might be the D (6 bases). The length of the CDR3 is 14 residues. V lost 5 bases to trimming and J lost 0 bases, with 14 bases between them. Germline lookup yields CDR1 DFQATT and CDR2 SNEGSKA (reference sequence). The CDR3 bases are TGCAGTGCTGGGAGGCCAGGGAGCTCCTACGAGCAGTACTTC. Protein: CSAGRPGSSYEQYF.

This clonotype was observed a handful of times. The chain links TRBV5-1 to TRBJ1-1; D possibly corresponds to TRBD1 (6 bases). This CDR3 has 17 residues. Germline CDR1 is SGHRS and CDR2 is YFSETQ. V shed 1 base and J shed 5 bases, with 21 bases lying between them. The CDR3 protein is CASSLFAAGDRRTEAFF. CDR3 DNA sequence: TGCGCCAGCAGCTTGTTTGCGGCAGGGGATCGTAGGACTGAAGCTTTCTTT.

This clonotype appeared a few times. The gene calls are TRBV4-3 and TRBJ2-7; D not resolved. Looked up from germline, CDR1 is LGHNA and CDR2 is YSLEER. This CDR3 contains 15 residues. V gave up 1 base and J gave up 2 bases, with 12 bases separating them. The CDR3 here is CASSQARTPTYEQYF. In DNA, the CDR3 is TGCGCCAGCAGCCAAGCTCGGACCCCTACCTACGAGCAGTACTTC.